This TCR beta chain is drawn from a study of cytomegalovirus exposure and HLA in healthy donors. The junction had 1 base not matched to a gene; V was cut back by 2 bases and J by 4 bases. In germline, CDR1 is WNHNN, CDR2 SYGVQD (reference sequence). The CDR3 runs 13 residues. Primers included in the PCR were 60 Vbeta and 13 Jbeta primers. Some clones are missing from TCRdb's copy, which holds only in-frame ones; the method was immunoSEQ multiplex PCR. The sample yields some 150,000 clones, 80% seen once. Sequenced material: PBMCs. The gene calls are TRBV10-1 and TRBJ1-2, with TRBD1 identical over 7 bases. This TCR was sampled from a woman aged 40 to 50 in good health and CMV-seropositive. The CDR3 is CASSERDSYGYTF. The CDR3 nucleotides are TGCGCCAGCAGTGAGAGGGACAGCTATGGCTACACCTTC.